This T cell receptor (beta chain) was sequenced in a study of beta chain features in type 1 diabetes. Staining for CD45RO/CCR7/CD25/CD127/CD95/CD27 allowed sorting of CD4+ naive, central memory, regulatory and stem cell-like memory cells. Each sorted fraction was over 95% pure. TCRB transcripts that were expressed got sequenced, as all of the isolated RNA had been reverse transcribed. Sequencing was performed with immunoSEQ multiplex PCR; in TCRdb, only in-frame clones are kept and a portion is missing. The sample has 300,000 to 400,000 clones, approximately 11% seen once. This receptor was obtained from a woman in her thirties in good health. The sequencing input was naive CD4+ T cells from blood.

The CDR3 DNA is TGTGCTACCTCCTTACGGGGGAGCTCCTACAATGAGCAGTTCTTC. Protein: CATSLRGSSYNEQFF. This chain joins TRBV7-9 and TRBJ2-1; D might be TRBD2 (6 bases). Germline CDR1 reads SEHNR; CDR2 reads FQNEAQ (reference sequence). The CDR3 contains 15 residues.